The rows below give T cell receptor beta chains drawn from one sample of a study of monozygotic twins with cystic fibrosis. This table comes from immunoSEQ multiplex PCR, and its TCRdb copy is limited to in-frame clones, with some not included. Of about 36,000 clones in the sample, approximately 80% are singletons; the top ten hold around 1.7%. The sequenced material came from blood. The origin of the receptors is a girl aged 2 to 9 with cystic fibrosis. The CDR3 runs from the conserved cysteine through the conserved F or W. A D gene is named only where the DNA matches it firmly. Clone size is given for some rows only: seen once, a few or many times, or a class if the clone is expanded.

d_call clone_size cdr3_length j_call v_call cdr3_nt cdr3_aa
. . 15 TRBJ2-7 TRBV5-6 TGTGCCAGCAGCTTCCGATCGGGGGAATACTACGAGCAGTACTTC CASSFRSGEYYEQYF
. . 14 TRBJ1-5 TRBV7-8 TGTGCCAGCAGCTTAGCATTTTTGCGGCAGCCCCAGCATTTT CASSLAFLRQPQHF
. . 16 TRBJ1-6 TRBV9 TGTGCCAGCAGCGTAACGGGGAGCTCCTATAATTCACCCCTCCACTTT CASSVTGSSYNSPLHF
TRBD1 . 16 TRBJ2-3 TRBV6-5 TGTGCCAGCAGTTACTCCGGGACAGGGGGCACAGATACGCAGTATTTT CASSYSGTGGTDTQYF
TRBD1 . 15 TRBJ1-1 TRBV6-1 TGTGCCAGCAGTGTAAACAGGGGAACGAACACTGAAGCTTTCTTT CASSVNRGTNTEAFF
. . 15 TRBJ2-4 TRBV4-1 TGCGCCAGCAGCCAAGAAGGGCGCGGCAAAAACATTCAGTACTTC CASSQEGRGKNIQYF
. few 14 TRBJ1-5 TRBV30 TGTGCCTGGAACAAAAAGGCAGGGGATCAGCCCCAGCATTTT CAWNKKAGDQPQHF
. . 12 TRBJ1-2 TRBV12-5 TGTGCTAGTGGTTCAAGGGACTATGGCTACACCTTC CASGSRDYGYTF
. . 13 TRBJ2-3 TRBV7-2 TGTGCCAGCAGCTTACGGATTTGGGATACGCAGTATTTT CASSLRIWDTQYF
. . 16 TRBJ2-5 TRBV14 TGTGCCAGCAGCCAACCCGGGGAAGGGGTCCAAGAGACCCAGTACTTC CASSQPGEGVQETQYF
. . 14 TRBJ2-7 TRBV27 TGTGCCAGCAGTTTTGACAGCCTGACCTACGAGCAGTACTTC CASSFDSLTYEQYF
. . 17 TRBJ1-3 TRBV30 TGTGCCTGGAGTGTAGGCTGGCCCGGATCCTCTGGAAACACCATATATTTT CAWSVGWPGSSGNTIYF
. . 13 TRBJ2-5 TRBV5-4 TGTGCCAGCAGTTCCCCGGGACTAGAGACCCAGTACTTC CASSSPGLETQYF
TRBD2 . 16 TRBJ2-1 TRBV5-8 TGTGCCAGCAGCCGGGGGACTAGCGGGGGCTGGCATGAGCAGTTCTTC CASSRGTSGGWHEQFF
. . 14 TRBJ1-1 TRBV6-7 TGTGCCAGCAGTTACTCGAAACAGAACACTGAAGCTTTCTTT CASSYSKQNTEAFF
. once 11 TRBJ1-2 TRBV20-1 TGCAGTGCTAGAGTCGACTATGGCTACACCTTC CSARVDYGYTF
. . 16 TRBJ2-7 TRBV7-8 TGTGCCAGCAGCGCCCAGGGGAAGGGTAGGTCCTACGAGCAGTACTTC CASSAQGKGRSYEQYF